One TCR beta chain is described in this entry. Its antigen is still unknown. A much larger clone lies a single base off, so this may be a read error. The data belong to a study of regulatory T cells in long-lasting Graves disease. Germline CDR1 and CDR2: MNHEY and SVGEGT. The CDR3 is made up of 17 amino acids. Study findings and constraints: It was in persistent disease that TRBV28, TRBJ1-2 and TRBJ2-5 were favored. Comparison showed that persistent patients shared more public clonotypes (over 2,500) than new patients (966).

To make TCR beta libraries, researchers used iRepertoire HTBI primers and Arm-PCR of CDR3 regions. A single record per CDR3 protein comes from TCRdb applying MiXCR to the multiplex PCR reads. The data contain about 540,000 distinct CDR3 sequences, around an eighth of them singletons. Time point noted: newly diagnosed GD, antithyroid drugs for less than 3 months. TCR sequences were obtained from RNA taken from PBMCs. This sample also appeared in a second study, on T cells in Graves' hyperthyroidism and ophthalmopathy. That report notes: A set of HTBI primers served as the primers for a first-round RT-PCR of the TCR CDR3.

The chain has TRBV6-2 or TRBV6-3 and TRBJ1-1, with a possible D match to TRBD1 (6 bases). Material: peripheral blood mononuclear cells (PBMCs), obtained at new diagnosis, from a patient treated with antithyroid drugs. The sequence was collected from a man in his thirties or forties with Graves disease. CDR3 sequence reads: CASSYSWGALRNTESFF. CDR3 nucleotides: TGTGCCAGCAGTTACTCATGGGGGGCATTGCGGAACACTGAATCTTTCTTT.